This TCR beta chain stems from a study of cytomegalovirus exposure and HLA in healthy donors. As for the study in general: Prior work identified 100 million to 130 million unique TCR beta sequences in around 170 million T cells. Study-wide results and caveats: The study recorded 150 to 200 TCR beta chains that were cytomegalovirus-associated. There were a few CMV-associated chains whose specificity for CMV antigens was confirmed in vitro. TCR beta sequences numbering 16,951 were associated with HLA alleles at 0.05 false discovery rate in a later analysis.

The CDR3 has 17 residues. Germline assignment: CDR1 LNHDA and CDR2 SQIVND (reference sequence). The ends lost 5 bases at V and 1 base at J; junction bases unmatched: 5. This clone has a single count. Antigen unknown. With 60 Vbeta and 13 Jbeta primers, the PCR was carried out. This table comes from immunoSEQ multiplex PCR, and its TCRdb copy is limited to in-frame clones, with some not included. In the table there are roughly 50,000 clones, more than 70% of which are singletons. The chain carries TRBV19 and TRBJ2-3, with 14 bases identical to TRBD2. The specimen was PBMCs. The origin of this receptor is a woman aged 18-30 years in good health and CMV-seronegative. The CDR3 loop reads CASSPGLAGGGTDTQYF. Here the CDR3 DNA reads TGTGCCAGTAGTCCCGGACTAGCGGGAGGAGGCACAGATACGCAGTATTTT.